Listed below are T cell receptor beta chains from one sample, sequenced in a study of regulatory T cells in long-lasting Graves disease. TCRdb redid the calling of the multiplex PCR reads with MiXCR, one entry per CDR3 protein. The sample carries 300,000 to 500,000 distinct CDR3 sequences, more than 20% recorded once. The sample consisted of peripheral blood mononuclear cells (PBMCs), taken when the disease was refractory, from a patient treated with antithyroid drugs. All receptors come from a female donor with Graves disease. Both conserved end residues are part of each CDR3. The D gene is left open where the match is weak. Clone size is given for some rows only: seen once, a few or many times, or a class if the clone is expanded.

cdr3_length	v_call	clone_size	d_call	j_call	cdr3_aa	cdr3_nt
14	TRBV13	.	.	TRBJ2-5	CASSLGPERETQYF	TGTGCCAGCAGCTTAGGCCCCGAGCGAGAGACCCAGTACTTC
10	TRBV28	many	.	TRBJ1-2	CASQGYGYTF	TGTGCCAGCCAGGGTTATGGCTACACCTTC
15	TRBV11-2	.	TRBD2	TRBJ2-7	CASSTGGGGSYEQYF	TGTGCCAGCAGCACCGGGGGGGGGGGCTCCTACGAGCAGTACTTC
12	TRBV6-1	many	.	TRBJ2-7	CASSRGFNEQYF	TGTGCCAGCAGTCGGGGGTTTAACGAGCAGTACTTC
13	TRBV12-3/TRBV12-4	few	.	TRBJ1-2	CASSMDILHGYTF	TGTGCCAGCAGTATGGACATACTACATGGCTACACCTTC
15	TRBV4-2	few	.	TRBJ2-5	CASSQEVAPQETQYF	TGTGCCAGCAGCCAGGAGGTAGCGCCACAAGAGACCCAGTACTTC
13	TRBV19	few	TRBD1	TRBJ2-7	CASSVDRAHEQYF	TGTGCCAGTAGTGTCGACAGGGCCCACGAGCAGTACTTC
13	TRBV29-1	.	.	TRBJ1-5	CSVEAIRGQPQHF	TGCAGCGTTGAGGCTATCAGGGGTCAGCCCCAGCATTTT
16	TRBV18	few	TRBD1	TRBJ2-7	CASSPPTGGWNYEQYF	TGTGCCAGCTCACCACCGACAGGGGGTTGGAACTACGAGCAGTACTTC
16	TRBV6-2/TRBV6-3	.	.	TRBJ1-5	CASSSVSGASNQPQHF	TGTGCCAGCAGTTCGGTTTCAGGGGCAAGCAATCAGCCCCAGCATTTT
15	TRBV6-2/TRBV6-3	.	.	TRBJ1-1	CASSRDTVMNTEAFF	TGTGCCAGCAGTAGGGATACAGTTATGAACACTGAAGCTTTCTTT
16	TRBV6-2/TRBV6-3	.	TRBD2	TRBJ2-7	CASSLTRWASGGGQYF	TGTGCCAGCAGTTTAACCCGGTGGGCTAGCGGGGGGGGGCAGTACTTC
14	TRBV28	.	.	TRBJ2-7	CASSLGDWRGEQYF	TGTGCCAGCAGTTTAGGGGATTGGAGAGGTGAGCAGTACTTC
14	TRBV6-2/TRBV6-3	.	TRBD2	TRBJ2-7	CANSYPREGYEQYF	TGTGCCAACAGTTATCCCCGGGAGGGTTACGAGCAGTACTTC
16	TRBV6-1	.	.	TRBJ2-6	CASRPGPGSGANVLTF	TGTGCCAGCAGGCCAGGCCCCGGCTCTGGGGCCAACGTCCTGACTTTC
13	TRBV7-9	few	TRBD1	TRBJ1-2	CASSLAAGQAATF	TGTGCCAGCAGCTTAGCGGCGGGACAGGCCGCCACCTTC
13	TRBV28	many	.	TRBJ1-2	CASRNGIFEGYTF	TGTGCCAGTAGAAACGGGATCTTTGAGGGCTACACCTTC
15	TRBV27	many	.	TRBJ1-1	CASSLGGNLNTEAFF	TGTGCCAGCAGTTTAGGCGGGAATCTGAACACTGAAGCTTTCTTT
13	TRBV2	many	TRBD1	TRBJ2-7	CATTQGASYEQYF	TGTGCCACCACACAGGGGGCCTCCTACGAGCAGTACTTC
15	TRBV10-3	few	TRBD2	TRBJ2-7	CAISEKSGTNYEQYF	TGTGCCATCAGTGAGAAGAGCGGGACTAACTACGAGCAGTACTTC
14	TRBV7-6	many	TRBD2	TRBJ2-2	CASSLTSATGELFF	TGTGCCAGCAGCCTTACTAGCGCCACCGGGGAGCTGTTTTTT
13	TRBV11-2	few	.	TRBJ2-3	CASSQTESVTQYF	TGTGCCAGCAGCCAGACAGAATCGGTTACGCAGTATTTT
15	TRBV24-1	.	TRBD1	TRBJ1-5	CATSVITGANQPQHF	TGTGCCACCAGTGTTATAACAGGGGCCAATCAGCCCCAGCATTTT
13	TRBV28	.	.	TRBJ2-3	CASSLYVADTQYF	TGTGCCAGCAGTTTGTATGTTGCAGATACGCAGTATTTT
17	TRBV5-6	.	TRBD1	TRBJ1-1	CASASRTLGQGRTEAFF	TGTGCCAGCGCCTCAAGGACCCTCGGACAGGGTCGAACTGAAGCTTTCTTT
14	TRBV11-2	.	.	TRBJ1-2	CASSLDGTKYGYTF	TGTGCCAGCAGCTTAGACGGGACAAAATATGGCTACACCTTC
14	TRBV5-1	many	TRBD1	TRBJ2-7	CASSLAEGAWEQYF	TGCGCCAGCAGCTTGGCCGAGGGGGCTTGGGAGCAGTACTTC
19	TRBV19	.	TRBD2	TRBJ2-6	CASSAVQLAGFSGANVLTF	TGTGCCAGTAGTGCCGTACAGCTAGCGGGATTCTCTGGGGCCAACGTCCTGACTTTC
14	TRBV6-5	many	.	TRBJ2-5	CASSYGRVQETQYF	TGTGCCAGCAGTTACGGCCGCGTCCAAGAGACCCAGTACTTC
14	TRBV6-1	few	.	TRBJ2-7	CATKSPGNYYEQYF	TGTGCCACCAAATCCCCCGGAAATTACTACGAGCAGTACTTC
13	TRBV19	few	.	TRBJ2-5	CASSYTGRETQYF	TGTGCCAGTAGTTACACAGGGCGTGAGACCCAGTACTTC
13	TRBV18	many	.	TRBJ1-1	CASSPSPDTEAFF	TGTGCCAGCTCACCAAGTCCCGACACTGAAGCTTTCTTT
14	TRBV3-1	.	.	TRBJ2-3	CASSQGINTDTQYF	TGTGCCAGCAGCCAAGGAATTAACACAGATACGCAGTATTTT
13	TRBV12-3/TRBV12-4	many	.	TRBJ2-5	CASSSRREETQYF	TGTGCCAGCAGTTCCCGCAGGGAGGAGACCCAGTACTTC
17	TRBV20-1	.	TRBD1	TRBJ2-7	CSARDWGAQGADYEQYF	TGCAGTGCTAGAGATTGGGGCGCACAGGGGGCCGACTACGAGCAGTACTTC
14	TRBV10-1	.	TRBD1	TRBJ2-7	CASSESNGQGKQYF	TGCGCCAGCAGTGAGTCGAATGGACAGGGGAAGCAGTACTTC
15	TRBV7-2	.	TRBD1	TRBJ1-1	CASSLSGQGNTGAFF	TGTGCCAGCAGCTTATCGGGACAGGGGAACACTGGAGCTTTCTTT
11	TRBV15	few	.	TRBJ2-7	CATTASYEQYF	TGTGCCACGACAGCTTCCTACGAGCAGTACTTC
12	TRBV28	many	.	TRBJ2-7	CATEGSTYEQYF	TGTGCCACGGAGGGCAGCACTTACGAGCAGTACTTC
16	TRBV20-1	.	.	TRBJ2-7	CSARDPLQWVGYEQYF	TGCAGTGCTAGAGATCCTTTACAGTGGGTGGGCTACGAGCAGTACTTC
14	TRBV11-3	.	.	TRBJ2-3	CASSLQDDPDTQYF	TGTGCCAGCAGCTTACAGGATGATCCAGATACGCAGTATTTT
14	TRBV7-3	.	.	TRBJ2-3	CASSLIGGTDTQYF	TGTGCCAGCAGCTTAATTGGGGGCACAGATACGCAGTATTTT
14	TRBV7-2	many	TRBD1	TRBJ1-2	CASSPDRLGYGYTF	TGTGCCAGCAGCCCGGACAGGTTGGGCTATGGCTACACCTTC
13	TRBV9	many	TRBD1	TRBJ1-2	CASSGTGGSGYTF	TGTGCCAGCAGCGGGACAGGGGGAAGCGGCTACACCTTC
10	TRBV29-1	few	.	TRBJ1-1	CSVALDIAFF	TGCAGCGTTGCTTTGGACATAGCTTTCTTT
15	TRBV6-1	few	TRBD2	TRBJ2-7	CASSEARGGAYEQYF	TGTGCCAGCAGTGAAGCGCGCGGGGGAGCCTACGAGCAGTACTTC
15	TRBV7-2	few	.	TRBJ2-7	CASSLGGGDNYEQYF	TGTGCCAGCAGCTTAGGGGGGGGGGACAACTACGAGCAGTACTTC
16	TRBV5-6	many	TRBD2	TRBJ2-5	CASSWKTGGIQETQYF	TGTGCCAGCAGCTGGAAAACCGGGGGGATCCAAGAGACCCAGTACTTC
12	TRBV20-1	.	TRBD1	TRBJ1-1	CSAGDRNTEAFF	TGCAGTGCTGGGGACAGGAACACTGAAGCTTTCTTT
12	TRBV10-3	.	TRBD1	TRBJ2-7	CAIPGQGHEQYF	TGTGCCATTCCGGGACAGGGCCACGAGCAGTACTTC
13	TRBV12-3/TRBV12-4	many	.	TRBJ1-2	CASSFSGAQGYTF	TGTGCCAGCAGTTTCTCAGGGGCACAAGGCTACACCTTC